These 4 T cell receptor beta chains were all obtained from the same sample, sequenced in a study of blood T cell repertoires in COVID-19. The repertoire was sequenced with immunoSEQ multiplex PCR; TCRdb's copy has only in-frame clones and lacks some. The sample yields about 60,000 clones, 88% seen once. The specimen sequenced was peripheral blood. The receptors originated from a man aged 45-60 years with active COVID-19.

This clone showed up just once. The rearrangement uses TRBV5-5 and TRBJ2-3, with 7 positions matching TRBD2. This CDR3 contains 13 residues. The ends lost 4 bases at V and 6 bases at J; junction bases unmatched: 5. Germline V gene sequence: CDR1 SGHKS, CDR2 YYEKEE (reference sequence). DNA for the CDR3: TGTGCCAGCAGCCGGGCGGGGGAGGATACGCAGTATTTT. Translated: CASSRAGEDTQYF.

The V gene is TRBV29-1, the J gene TRBJ1-4; 10 positions agree with TRBD1. The germline gives CDR1 SQVTM, CDR2 ANQGSEA. V gave up 5 bases and J gave up 5 bases; unmatched junction bases: 2. The CDR3 sequence is 13 residues long. The CDR3 here is CSVLDRGNEKLFF. The CDR3 bases are TGCAGCGTTCTGGACAGGGGGAATGAAAAACTGTTTTTT.

The rearrangement uses TRBV5-1 and TRBJ2-1; perhaps TRBD2 as D (6 bases). V was shortened by 6 bases and J by 4 bases, with 17 bases between the two germline ends. The CDR3 is 15 residues long. CDR1 and CDR2 (germline): SGHRS, YFSETQ. This CDR3 is CASTQTGLDYNEQFF. The CDR3, as DNA: TGCGCCAGCACCCAGACGGGACTGGATTACAATGAGCAGTTCTTC.

This chain connects TRBV6-5 to TRBJ1-6, with a tentative D call TRBD1 (6 bases). The CDR3 totals 14 residues. CDR1 is MNHEY, CDR2 SVGAGI, per germline. The V end lost 7 bases, the J end lost 5 bases, and 12 bases lay between the germline ends. This CDR3 reads CASNQGQNNSPLHF. The CDR3 nucleotides read TGTGCCAGCAACCAGGGGCAGAATAATTCACCCCTCCACTTT.